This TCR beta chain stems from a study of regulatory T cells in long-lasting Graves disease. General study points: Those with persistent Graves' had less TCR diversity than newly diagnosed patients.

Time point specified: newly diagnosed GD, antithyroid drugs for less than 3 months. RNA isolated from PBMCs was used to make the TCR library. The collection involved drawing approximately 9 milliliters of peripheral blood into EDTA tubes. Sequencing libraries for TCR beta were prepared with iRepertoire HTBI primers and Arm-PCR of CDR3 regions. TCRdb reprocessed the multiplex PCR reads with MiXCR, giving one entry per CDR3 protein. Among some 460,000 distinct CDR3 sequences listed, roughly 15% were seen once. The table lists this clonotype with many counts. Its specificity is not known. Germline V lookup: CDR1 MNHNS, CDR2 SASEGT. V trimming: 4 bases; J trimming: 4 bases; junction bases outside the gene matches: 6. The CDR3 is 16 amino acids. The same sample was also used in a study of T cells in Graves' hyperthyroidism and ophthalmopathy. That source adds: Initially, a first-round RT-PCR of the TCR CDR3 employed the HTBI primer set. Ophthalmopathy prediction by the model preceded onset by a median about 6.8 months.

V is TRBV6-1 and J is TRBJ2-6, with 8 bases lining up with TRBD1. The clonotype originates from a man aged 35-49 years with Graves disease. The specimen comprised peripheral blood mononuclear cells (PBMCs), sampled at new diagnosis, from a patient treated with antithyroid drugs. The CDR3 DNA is TGTGCCAGCAGTGCCCGGACAGGGTCCGGGGCCAACGTCCTGACTTTC. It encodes CASSARTGSGANVLTF.